This passage covers 30 T cell receptor beta chains from one sample sequenced in a study of blood T cell repertoires in COVID-19. The protocol was immunoSEQ multiplex PCR, while the TCRdb copy is restricted to in-frame clones and leaves out a portion. Here the sample spans nearly 95,000 clones, 87% being singletons. The sequencing input was peripheral blood. The receptors derive from a human donor with acute or convalescent COVID-19. The donor label of this sample is uncertain.

The chain joins TRBV30 to TRBJ1-5; TRBD1 might be the D (6 bases). The germline V gene encodes CDR1 GTSNPN and CDR2 SVGIG (reference sequence). V was cut by 5 bases and J by 8 bases, with 13 bases left in between. The CDR3 loop spans 12 amino acids. CDR3 protein: CAWSQGKEPQHF. CDR3 nucleotide sequence: TGTGCCTGGTCCCAGGGGAAGGAGCCCCAGCATTTT.

The chain recombines TRBV9 with TRBJ2-2; no clear D gene. CDR1 SGDLS and CDR2 YYNGEE come from the germline V gene. The CDR3 runs to 16 residues. Between the trimmed V and J ends, which lost 0 bases and 6 bases, there was a span of 15 bases. The CDR3: CASSVAPIPIAGELFF. CDR3 in DNA: TGTGCCAGCAGCGTAGCCCCTATACCCATAGCCGGGGAGCTGTTTTTT.

This clone was observed a handful of times. This chain uses TRBV4-3 with TRBJ2-1, with D possibly TRBD1 on 6 matching bases. The CDR3 is made up of 17 amino acids. V dropped 1 base and J dropped 1 base, with 14 bases sitting between them. From germline, CDR1 is LGHNA and CDR2 YSLEER. The DNA for the CDR3 is TGCGCCAGCAGCCAAGGTCGGTGGCAGGGGTCCTACAATGAGCAGTTCTTC. Translated: CASSQGRWQGSYNEQFF.

This chain connects TRBV6-5 to TRBJ2-7, with 7 bases identical to TRBD2. J was trimmed by 3 bases and V by 7 bases; bases with no gene match: 6. The CDR3 totals 13 residues. The germline V gene encodes CDR1 MNHEY and CDR2 SVGAGI. CDR3 sequence (DNA): TGTGCCAGCAACCGGGACTACCACTACGAGCAGTACTTC. It translates to CASNRDYHYEQYF.

To note about this clone: The sample holds other DNA sequences that translate to the same CDR3. The rearrangement uses TRBV12-3 or TRBV12-4 and TRBJ2-7; D possibly corresponds to TRBD1 (5 bases). V lost 2 bases to trimming and J lost 4 bases, with 6 bases between them. The CDR3 contains 12 residues. CDR3 amino acids: CASSLQGYEQYF. The DNA of the CDR3 is TGTGCCAGCAGTTTACAGGGTTACGAGCAGTACTTC.

The rearrangement joins TRBV9 to TRBJ2-1; 10 bases fit TRBD2. CDR3 length: 15 residues. J gave up 6 bases and V 4 bases, and 7 bases lay outside the gene matches. CDR1 SGDLS and CDR2 YYNGEE come from the germline V gene. Here the CDR3 DNA reads TGTGCCAGCAGCCCTCGGGCTAGCGGGGGCAATGAGCAGTTCTTC. Encoded protein: CASSPRASGGNEQFF. The entire variable domain, with the rest obtained from reference TRBV9 and TRBJ2-1, is as follows: DSGVTQTPKHLITATGQRVTLRCSPRSGDLSVYWYQQSLDQGLQFLIQYYNGEERAKGNILERFSAQQFPDLHSELNLSSLELGDSALYFCASSPRASGGNEQFFGPGTRLTVL.

This clone has a single count. The V gene is TRBV5-1, the J gene TRBJ2-5; TRBD2 matches 9 bases. V gave up 6 bases and J gave up 5 bases; unmatched junction bases: 8. There are 14 residues in the CDR3. Germline V gene sequence: CDR1 SGHRS, CDR2 YFSETQ. For the CDR3, the DNA is TGCGCCAGCACATTAGCGGGGGCGTTGGAGACCCAGTACTTC. It encodes CASTLAGALETQYF.

The chain recombines TRBV6-2 or TRBV6-3 with TRBJ1-5; D gene ambiguous. V lost 0 bases and J lost 3, with 9 bases in between. CDR3 length equals 15 residues. Germline CDR1 and CDR2: MNHEY and SVGEGT. CDR3 DNA sequence: TGTGCCAGCAGTTACTCGAGACACCCCAATCAGCCCCAGCATTTT. Translation: CASSYSRHPNQPQHF.

This clone was seen only a few times. The chain is built from TRBV3-1 (or the pseudogene TRBV3-2) and TRBJ2-7; D unresolved. Trimming shortened V by 5 bases and J by 4 bases, and 12 bases separated the two germline ends. The V gene's germline CDR1 is LGHDT and CDR2 YNNKEL (reference sequence). The CDR3 consists of 13 residues. As DNA, the CDR3 is TGTGCCAGCAGCAACAGCCCGGCATACGAGCAGTACTTC. Its translation is CASSNSPAYEQYF.

A single count supports this clone. The chain uses TRBV28 and TRBJ2-5; a possible D gene is TRBD2 (6 bases). Germline assignment: CDR1 MDHEN and CDR2 SYDVKM. This CDR3 region has 15 residues. V was clipped by 3 bases and J by 0 bases, with 11 bases between them. The CDR3 nucleotides read TGTGCCAGCAGTTTTCGCGGGGCCGACCAAGAGACCCAGTACTTC. This sequence encodes CASSFRGADQETQYF.

The V call is TRBV24-1, the J call TRBJ2-3; D may be TRBD1 (5 bases). From germline, CDR1 is KGHDR and CDR2 SFDVKD. The CDR3 contains 15 residues. Trimming cost V 3 bases and J 6 bases, with 15 bases left between them. The CDR3 loop reads CATSDRNRLWDTQYF. Here the CDR3 DNA reads TGTGCCACCAGTGATCGTAACAGGTTGTGGGATACGCAGTATTTT.

The rearrangement joins TRBV18 to TRBJ1-6; tentative D call: TRBD1 (5 bases). Germline V CDR1 and CDR2: KGHSH, LQKENI. V lost 5 bases and J lost 5, with 13 bases in between. This CDR3 contains 15 residues. The CDR3 loop is CASSGSDRNNSPLHF. For the CDR3, the DNA is TGTGCCAGCTCAGGAAGTGACAGAAATAATTCACCCCTCCACTTT. Looking up the rest from reference TRBV18 and TRBJ1-6 gives the full variable domain: NAGVMQNPRHLVRRRGQEARLRCSPMKGHSHVYWYRQLPEEGLKFMVYLQKENIIDESGMPKERFSAEFPKEGPSILRIQQVVRGDSAAYFCASSGSDRNNSPLHFGNGTRLTVT.

The chain joins TRBV7-2 to TRBJ1-5, with unresolved D. V was trimmed by 1 base and J by 7 bases, leaving 11 bases between them. CDR1 and CDR2 from the germline V gene are SGHTA and FQGNSA. The CDR3 is 14 residues long. CDR3 sequence reads: CASSLETGLQPQHF. CDR3 sequence (DNA): TGTGCCAGCAGCTTAGAGACGGGGTTACAGCCCCAGCATTTT.

The chain carries TRBV2 and TRBJ2-1; 9 bases map to TRBD1. The germline CDR1 and CDR2 sequences are SNHLY and FYNNEI. V shed 7 bases and J 7 bases; nucleotides not matched to a gene: 14. The CDR3 sequence is 16 residues long. The CDR3 region is CASTRGTGKHLNEQFF. CDR3 nucleotide sequence: TGTGCCAGCACCCGAGGGACAGGGAAACATTTAAATGAGCAGTTCTTC.

The rearrangement links TRBV29-1 to TRBJ2-1, with 8 positions matching TRBD2. The germline V gene has CDR1 SQVTM and CDR2 ANQGSEA. The trim removed 7 bases at V and 0 bases at J, leaving 5 bases unmatched. The length of the CDR3 is 14 residues. The CDR3 here is CSAPRGGSYNEQFF. The CDR3 coding sequence is TGCAGCGCCCCTCGGGGGGGCTCCTACAATGAGCAGTTCTTC.

Here the CDR3 DNA reads TGTGCCAGCAGCCCCTCCCGGACAGGGGGGGCTGAAGCTTTCTTT. It specifies CASSPSRTGGAEAFF. The rearrangement joins TRBV27 to TRBJ1-1; 10 nucleotides match TRBD1. CDR1 and CDR2 from the germline V gene are MNHEY and SMNVEV (reference sequence). After removal of 6 bases from V and 6 bases from J, the junction contained 10 bases not matched to a gene. The CDR3 contains 15 residues.

The V call is TRBV28, the J call TRBJ2-7, with TRBD2 matching over 8 bases. After removal of 4 bases from V and 7 bases from J, the junction contained 15 bases not matched to a gene. The CDR3 covers 16 residues. CDR1 and CDR2 (germline): MDHEN, SYDVKM. In nucleotides, the CDR3 is TGTGCCAGCAGTTCCCCGAGGATGAGCGGGGGCGAGGAGCAGTACTTC. Translation gives CASSSPRMSGGEEQYF.

The CDR3: CASTQGDTEAFF. CDR3 DNA: TGTGCCAGTACGCAGGGGGACACTGAAGCTTTCTTT. The chain couples TRBV19 to TRBJ1-1; TRBD1 matches at 7 bases. Germline V gives CDR1 LNHDA, CDR2 SQIVND (reference sequence). J was trimmed by 3 bases and V by 7 bases; bases with no gene match: 2. The CDR3 has 12 amino acids. Full variable domain (missing parts from reference TRBV19 and TRBJ1-1): DGGITQSPKYLFRKEGQNVTLSCEQNLNHDAMYWYRQDPGQGLRLIYYSQIVNDFQKGDIAEGYSVSREKKESFPLTVTSAQKNPTAFYLCASTQGDTEAFFGQGTRLTVV.

The genes are TRBV29-1 and TRBJ2-2; D is unresolved. CDR1 is SQVTM and CDR2 is ANQGSEA in the germline V gene. V dropped 1 base and J dropped 5 bases, with 8 bases sitting between them. This CDR3 is 13 amino acids long. The CDR3 reads CSVEAAGTGELFF. In DNA form, the CDR3 reads TGCAGCGTTGAAGCAGCCGGGACCGGGGAGCTGTTTTTT.

The chain recombines TRBV6-5 with TRBJ1-4, with 7 bases lining up with TRBD1. Germline loops: CDR1 MNHEY, CDR2 SVGAGI. V dropped 8 bases and J dropped 3; count of bases not matched to a gene: 6. The CDR3 is 14 amino acids. This chain's CDR3 is CASGQGGANEKLFF. CDR3 sequence (DNA): TGTGCCAGCGGTCAGGGGGGAGCTAATGAAAAACTGTTTTTT.

The chain has TRBV5-1 and TRBJ1-1; 8 bases match TRBD1. Losses at the gene ends were 0 bases for V and 5 bases for J; bases not matched to a gene: 6. The CDR3 has 15 amino acids. From germline, CDR1 is SGHRS and CDR2 YFSETQ. Here the CDR3 reads CASSLDGQGWTEAFF. For the CDR3, the DNA is TGCGCCAGCAGCTTGGACGGACAGGGTTGGACTGAAGCTTTCTTT.

This clone showed up just once. This chain joins TRBV5-1 and TRBJ2-5, with D uncertain. The CDR3 consists of 15 residues. Trimming took 2 bases from V and 1 from J, leaving 12 bases between them. Germline lookup yields CDR1 SGHRS and CDR2 YFSETQ. The CDR3 DNA reads TGCGCCAGCAGCTTACTTTTGGGCAGCCAAGAGACCCAGTACTTC. Translation gives CASSLLLGSQETQYF.

The chain employs TRBV3-1 (or the pseudogene TRBV3-2) and TRBJ2-1; D ambiguous. Trimming took 5 bases from V and 4 from J, leaving 12 bases between them. This CDR3 is built from 14 residues. In germline, CDR1 is LGHDT, CDR2 YNNKEL (reference sequence). In DNA form, the CDR3 reads TGTGCCAGCAGCACTTCCGTGGTGTACAATGAGCAGTTCTTC. Translated: CASSTSVVYNEQFF.

This clone was seen more than once but under ten times. This sequence joins TRBV6-2 or TRBV6-3 and TRBJ1-2; 8 bases are a match to TRBD1. This CDR3 is 15 amino acids long. J gave up 7 bases and V 5 bases, and 12 bases lay outside the gene matches. Per the germline V gene, CDR1 is MNHEY and CDR2 is SVGEGT. Here the CDR3 DNA reads TGTGCCAGCAGTACTCCGGACAGGGCTCGCTCTGGCTACACCTTC. Its translation is CASSTPDRARSGYTF.

The chain combines TRBV11-3 with TRBJ2-7, with D perhaps matching TRBD2 (5 bases). Germline V CDR1 and CDR2: SGHNT, YENEEA. V was shortened by 4 bases and J by 6 bases, with 16 bases between the two germline ends. CDR3 length: 14 amino acids. The CDR3 reads CASSSGRGSGEQYF. The CDR3, as DNA: TGTGCCAGCAGCTCTGGACGGGGATCGGGCGAGCAGTACTTC.

The CDR3 coding sequence is TGTGCCAGTAGCGGGATTAAACTCCCCAGCAATCAGCCCCAGCATTTT. It specifies CASSGIKLPSNQPQHF. The V call is TRBV19, the J call TRBJ1-5; D is ambiguous. V was cut by 6 bases and J by 1 base, with 16 bases left in between. CDR3 size: 16 residues. Germline V lookup: CDR1 LNHDA, CDR2 SQIVND (reference sequence).

This sequence joins TRBV7-2 and TRBJ2-5; 8 positions match TRBD2. The CDR3 spans 14 residues. Per the germline V gene, CDR1 is SGHTA and CDR2 is FQGNSA. The V and J ends lost 5 bases and 1 base, in that order; junction bases with no gene match: 3. DNA for the CDR3: TGTGCCAGCAGCATCCGGGGGGGCCAAGAGACCCAGTACTTC. This sequence encodes CASSIRGGQETQYF. The variable domain in full, completed from reference TRBV7-2 and TRBJ2-5, reads GAGVSQSPSNKVTEKGKDVELRCDPISGHTALYWYRQSLGQGLEFLIYFQGNSAPDKSGLPSDRFSAERTGGSVSTLTIQRTQQEDSAVYLCASSIRGGQETQYFGPGTRLLVL.

The gene calls are TRBV28 and TRBJ1-6; TRBD1 matches 7 bases. Germline V gene lookup returns CDR1 MDHEN and CDR2 SYDVKM. The CDR3 extends over 16 amino acids. The V segment lost 4 bases and the J segment 0 bases; nucleotides outside the gene matches: 3. The CDR3, as DNA: TGTGCCAGCAGTTCGACAGGGCTCTCCTATAATTCACCCCTCCACTTT. As protein: CASSSTGLSYNSPLHF.

The chain uses TRBV29-1 and TRBJ2-7, with D hard to call. CDR3 size: 12 residues. Trimming pared 0 bases from V and 2 bases from J, leaving 5 bases between. CDR1 SQVTM and CDR2 ANQGSEA come from the germline V gene. The CDR3 coding sequence is TGCAGCGTTGAAGACGCAGCCTACGAGCAGTACTTC. Amino acids: CSVEDAAYEQYF.

This chain uses TRBV5-5 with TRBJ2-1, with D uncertain. V was pared by 4 bases and J by 6 bases, with 23 bases between. The CDR3 sequence is 17 residues long. Germline V gene lookup returns CDR1 SGHKS and CDR2 YYEKEE (reference sequence). This CDR3 reads CASSPPRTLSIPNEQFF. CDR3 nucleotides: TGTGCCAGCAGCCCCCCGAGAACCTTATCCATACCCAATGAGCAGTTCTTC. Based on the CDR3 plus reference TRBV5-5 and TRBJ2-1, the full variable domain is DAGVTQSPTHLIKTRGQQVTLRCSPISGHKSVSWYQQVLGQGPQFIFQYYEKEERGRGNFPDRFSARQFPNYSSELNVNALLLGDSALYLCASSPPRTLSIPNEQFFGPGTRLTVL.